This T cell receptor beta chain came from a study of blood T cells in healthy people across ages. The study's findings and limits: Total diversity from one million sequenced T cells was likely underestimated.

A second about 6 to 12 cycle PCR used barcoded and J-beta primers. TCRdb re-analysed the 5' RACE reads in MiXCR, keeping a single row per CDR3 protein. This table holds approximately 800,000 distinct CDR3 sequences, 25% to 30% found once. Details on this clonotype: Its matching antigen is unknown.

The CDR3 length is 17 residues. Germline V gene lookup returns CDR1 SGHTA and CDR2 FQGNSA. Between the trimmed V and J ends, which lost 1 base and 0 bases, there was a span of 13 bases. A further study also used this sample, focusing on T cells of mothers and their children. That source notes: In the second PCR, M1S primer introduced barcodes and 2-4 random bases. Each mother gave over 8 million TCR beta CDR3 reads; each child, about 3 million.

The sequenced sample was blood. J is TRBJ1-5 and V is TRBV7-2, with TRBD1 as a possible D gene (5 bases). The receptor was isolated from a boy aged 5-17 years in good health. DNA for the CDR3: TGTGCCAGCAGCTTAGTGGGGGGACTTTATAGCAATCAGCCCCAGCATTTT. Translation gives CASSLVGGLYSNQPQHF.